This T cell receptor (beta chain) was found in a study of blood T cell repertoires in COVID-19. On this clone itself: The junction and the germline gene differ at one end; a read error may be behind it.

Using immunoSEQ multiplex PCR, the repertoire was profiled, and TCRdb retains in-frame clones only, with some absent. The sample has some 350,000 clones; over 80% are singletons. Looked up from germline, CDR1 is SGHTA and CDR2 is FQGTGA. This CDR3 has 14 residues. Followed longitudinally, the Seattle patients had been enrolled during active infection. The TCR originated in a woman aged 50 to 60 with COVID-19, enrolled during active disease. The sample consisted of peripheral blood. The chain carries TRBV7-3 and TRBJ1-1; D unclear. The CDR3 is CASSLGGRNAEAFF. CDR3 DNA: TGTGCCAGCAGCTTAGGTGGCAGGAACGCTGAAGCTTTCTTT.